Below, 15 T cell receptor beta chains from the same sample are listed, as sequenced in a study of patients and donors after allogeneic stem cell transplantation. MiXCR, applied by TCRdb to the RT-PCR reads, yields one record per CDR3 protein. The data show approximately 150,000 distinct CDR3 sequences, approximately 24% seen once. The material sequenced was blood, either unsorted or a sorted T cell fraction (not recorded which). The receptors derive from a human donor who was either an allogeneic HSCT recipient or a stem cell or donor lymphocyte infusion donor (not recorded which). It is not recorded whose cells these are; they may come from a transplant donor.

This clonotype was found a few times. The genes are TRBV5-4 and TRBJ2-5; D is possibly TRBD1 (6 bases). V gave up 3 bases and J gave up 4 bases, with 16 bases separating them. The CDR3 loop spans 15 amino acids. The V gene's germline CDR1 is SGHNT and CDR2 YYREEE (reference sequence). In DNA, the CDR3 is TGTGCCAGCAGCTCCGGGACAACCAACGGAGAGACCCAGTACTTC. Encoded protein: CASSSGTTNGETQYF.

V is TRBV20-1 and J is TRBJ2-7; TRBD2 is a possible D gene (6 bases). Germline loops: CDR1 DFQATT, CDR2 SNEGSKA (reference sequence). The CDR3 has 14 residues. Trimming cost V 5 bases and J 0 bases, with 14 bases left between them. The chain's CDR3 is CSAPFGGDSYEQYF. The CDR3 region has the DNA TGCAGTGCTCCGTTCGGCGGGGACTCCTACGAGCAGTACTTC.

CDR3 DNA: TGTGCCAGCAGCTTGTTTCAGGGGGATTCACCCCTCCACTTT. This sequence encodes CASSLFQGDSPLHF. This chain links TRBV5-6 with TRBJ1-6, with 7 bases that match TRBD1. Trimming cost V 1 base and J 8 bases; bases outside gene matches: 3. The CDR3 spans 14 residues. Looked up from germline, CDR1 is SGHDT and CDR2 is YYEEEE.

Many counts were recorded for this clonotype. V is TRBV7-9 and J is TRBJ1-1; D perhaps matches TRBD1 (6 bases). CDR3 length: 12 amino acids. V lost 11 bases and J 3 bases, leaving 13 bases between the germline ends. Germline V lookup: CDR1 SEHNR, CDR2 FQNEAQ (reference sequence). This CDR3 reads CAADREYTEAFF. The DNA of the CDR3 is TGTGCCGCGGACAGAGAGTACACTGAAGCTTTCTTT. Combining the CDR3 with reference TRBV7-9 and TRBJ1-1 gives the whole variable domain DTGVSQNPRHKITKRGQNVTFRCDPISEHNRLYWYRQTLGQGPEFLTYFQNEAQLEKSRLLSDRFSAERPKGSFSTLEIQRTEQGDSAMYLCAADREYTEAFFGQGTRLTVV.

This chain links TRBV29-1 with TRBJ1-1; D not certain. This CDR3 spans 18 amino acids. V lost 5 bases and J lost 0, with 25 bases in between. Per the germline V gene, CDR1 is SQVTM and CDR2 is ANQGSEA. The CDR3 coding sequence is TGCAGCGTTCAGATCGGCGAGACAATAACTCTTATGAACACTGAAGCTTTCTTT. Its translation is CSVQIGETITLMNTEAFF. Filled out from reference TRBV29-1 and TRBJ1-1, the complete variable domain reads SAVISQKPSRDICQRGTSLTIQCQVDSQVTMMFWYRQQPGQSLTLIATANQGSEATYESGFVIDKFPISRPNLTFSTLTVSNMSPEDSSIYLCSVQIGETITLMNTEAFFGQGTRLTVV.

This rearrangement joins TRBV7-2 to TRBJ2-5; 9 nucleotides agree with TRBD1. The germline V gene has CDR1 SGHTA and CDR2 FQGNSA. The CDR3 spans 14 residues. Germline trimming cut 5 bases from V and 5 bases from J; bases unmatched to any gene: 6. The CDR3 DNA sequence: TGTGCCAGCAGCAAGGACAGGGGCCATGAGACCCAGTACTTC. Amino acids: CASSKDRGHETQYF.

This clonotype was picked up a small number of times. The V call is TRBV14, the J call TRBJ1-4; 9 bases line up with TRBD1. CDR1 is SGHDN and CDR2 is FVKESK in the germline V gene. Germline trimming cut 4 bases from V and 7 bases from J; bases unmatched to any gene: 22. The CDR3 totals 20 residues. CDR3 in DNA: TGTGCCAGCAGCCCTCGCCGGACAGGGGCGGTTGTTTATGGGGTTGAAAAACTGTTTTTT. Translated, it gives CASSPRRTGAVVYGVEKLFF.

In its sample, this clonotype was seen a few times. V and J are TRBV3-1 and TRBJ2-1, with D hard to call. The CDR3 is 12 amino acids. V shed 1 base and J shed 8 bases, with 6 bases lying between them. The germline V gene encodes CDR1 LGHDT and CDR2 YNNKEL (reference sequence). The CDR3 spells CASSQVLDEQFF. CDR3 in DNA: TGTGCCAGCAGCCAAGTTTTGGATGAGCAGTTCTTC.

The chain links TRBV5-1 to TRBJ1-1; a weak D match, TRBD1 (6 bases). The V and J ends lost 0 bases and 0 bases respectively, with 9 bases between them. CDR3 length equals 15 residues. CDR1 SGHRS and CDR2 YFSETQ come from the germline V gene. CDR3 coding DNA: TGCGCCAGCAGCTTGGATGGGACAATGAACACTGAAGCTTTCTTT. Protein sequence: CASSLDGTMNTEAFF.

The chain recombines TRBV21-1 with TRBJ1-2. TRBV21-1 is described as a pseudogene. This CDR3 spans 15 amino acids. CDR3 sequence reads: CASRRVLGPNYGYTF. The CDR3 nucleotides read TGTGCCAGCAGGAGGGTCCTGGGTCCTAACTATGGCTACACCTTC.

This clonotype was seen a few times. The chain joins TRBV4-1 to TRBJ2-7; D uncertain. V was shortened by 0 bases and J by 0 bases, with 3 bases between the two germline ends. The CDR3 sequence is 13 residues long. The germline V gene encodes CDR1 MGHRA and CDR2 YSYEKL. DNA for the CDR3: TGCGCCAGCAGCCAAGAGCTCTCCTACGAGCAGTACTTC. This gives the protein CASSQELSYEQYF.

This clonotype was observed a handful of times. This rearrangement joins TRBV29-1 to TRBJ2-1, with a possible D match to TRBD1 (5 bases). Germline V gives CDR1 SQVTM, CDR2 ANQGSEA. The CDR3 length is 13 residues. Trimming removed 7 bases from V and 0 bases from J, with 10 bases in between. The CDR3 sequence: CSAPQGSYNEQFF. The CDR3, as DNA: TGCAGCGCCCCCCAGGGCTCCTACAATGAGCAGTTCTTC.

The chain joins TRBV20-1 to TRBJ2-7, with 7 bases aligning to TRBD1. Germline loops: CDR1 DFQATT, CDR2 SNEGSKA (reference sequence). J lost 2 bases, V lost 7 bases, and 2 bases had no gene match. The CDR3 contains 11 residues. CDR3 coding DNA: TGCAGTGGACAGGGCCCCTACGAGCAGTACTTC. Translating gives CSGQGPYEQYF.

This clonotype turned up a few times. The chain combines TRBV20-1 with TRBJ2-2, with a possible D match to TRBD2 (5 bases). The V and J ends lost 2 bases and 6 bases respectively, with 10 bases between them. This CDR3 region has 13 residues. Germline V gene data show CDR1 as DFQATT and CDR2 as SNEGSKA (reference sequence). The CDR3 DNA is TGCAGTGCTAGACCTACTAGTCCCGGGGAGCTGTTTTTT. It is translated as CSARPTSPGELFF.

V usage is TRBV20-1 and J usage is TRBJ1-4, with a weak D call TRBD1 (6 bases). Germline V lookup: CDR1 DFQATT, CDR2 SNEGSKA (reference sequence). The CDR3 runs to 14 residues. V shed 0 bases and J shed 6 bases, with 11 bases lying between them. The CDR3 reads CSARDGGRDEKLFF. For the CDR3, the DNA is TGCAGTGCTAGAGATGGGGGGCGGGATGAAAAACTGTTTTTT.